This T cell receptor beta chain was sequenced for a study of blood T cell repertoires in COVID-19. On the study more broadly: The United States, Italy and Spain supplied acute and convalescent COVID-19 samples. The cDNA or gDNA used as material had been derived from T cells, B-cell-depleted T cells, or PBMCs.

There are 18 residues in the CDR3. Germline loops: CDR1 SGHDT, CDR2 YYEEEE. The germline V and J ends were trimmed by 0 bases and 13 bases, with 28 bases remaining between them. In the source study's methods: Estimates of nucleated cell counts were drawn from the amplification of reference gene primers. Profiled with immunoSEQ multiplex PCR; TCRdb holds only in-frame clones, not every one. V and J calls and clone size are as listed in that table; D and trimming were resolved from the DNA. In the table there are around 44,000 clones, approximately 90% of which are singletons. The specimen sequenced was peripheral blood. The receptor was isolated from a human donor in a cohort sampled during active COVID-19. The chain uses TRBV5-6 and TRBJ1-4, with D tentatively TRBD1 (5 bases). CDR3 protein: CASSLAGGVELAGGRLFF. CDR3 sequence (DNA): TGTGCCAGCAGCTTGGCCGGGGGGGTAGAATTAGCAGGTGGTCGACTGTTTTTT.